These 9 T cell receptor beta chains came from one sample sequenced in a study of low-dose radiotherapy and immunotherapy resistance in tumors. Primers targeting TRAV and TRBV primed first-strand cDNA, covering alpha and beta chains. PCR amplification of the TCRs was performed with Phusion for 20 to 25 PCR cycles, and it relied on a constant-region primer together with a V-primer adapter. One entry per CDR3 protein results from TCRdb running MiXCR on the reads. The sample lists 16,000 or so distinct CDR3 sequences; under 80% were seen once. Receptors originate from a human donor with advanced metastatic prostate, ovarian, gallbladder or colorectal cancer (not recorded which). This table probably holds off-target reads from a library built for another chain.

The chain couples TRBV5-4 to TRBJ1-1; possibly TRBD1 for D (6 bases). Germline V CDR1 and CDR2: SGHNT, YYREEE (reference sequence). Trimming pared 4 bases from V and 1 base from J, leaving 14 bases between. This CDR3 is built from 15 residues. CDR3 nucleotide sequence: TGTGCCAGCAGCATACCCACAGGGAGGAACACTGAAGCTTTCTTT. It yields the protein CASSIPTGRNTEAFF.

This clonotype was seen a handful of times. The V call is TRBV28, the J call TRBJ2-5, with unresolved D. This CDR3 is built from 14 residues. Germline V gene data show CDR1 as MDHEN and CDR2 as SYDVKM. Trimming cost V 6 bases and J 5 bases, with 16 bases left between them. CDR3 DNA: TGTGCCAGCAGCACCCCCAAACCCGGGGAGACCCAGTACTTC. Its translation is CASSTPKPGETQYF.

The chain couples TRBV6-1 to TRBJ1-5, with 7 bases that match TRBD1. The CDR3 consists of 14 residues. Germline V gene sequence: CDR1 MNHNS, CDR2 SASEGT. Trimming took 6 bases from V and 4 from J; bases not matched to a gene: 6. CDR3 sequence (DNA): TGTGCCAGCAGGGGGTGGGACAGAAATCAGCCCCAGCATTTT. It yields the protein CASRGWDRNQPQHF.

The V call is TRBV18, the J call TRBJ2-7; D may be TRBD2 (5 bases). Trimming left V 3 bases short and J 2 bases short, with 11 bases between. Germline-derived CDR1 and CDR2 are KGHSH and LQKENI. The CDR3 runs to 14 residues. The DNA of the CDR3 is TGTGCCAGCTCACCGTCCGACGGGGCCTACGAGCAGTACTTC. This translates into CASSPSDGAYEQYF.

The rearrangement uses TRBV28 and TRBJ2-7, with 12 positions matching TRBD1. The CDR3 contains 18 residues. Germline-derived CDR1 and CDR2 are MDHEN and SYDVKM. Germline trimming cut 6 bases from V and 2 bases from J; bases unmatched to any gene: 14. The CDR3 DNA reads TGTGCCAGCAGGGGGACAGGGGGCGACAGGGGCAGAACCTACGAGCAGTACTTC. Translated, it gives CASRGTGGDRGRTYEQYF.

The V call is TRBV6-1, the J call TRBJ1-5; D gene ambiguous. Germline values: CDR1 MNHNS, CDR2 SASEGT. V lost 4 bases and J lost 1, with 2 bases in between. CDR3 length: 12 residues. The CDR3 spells CASSGSNQPQHF. DNA for the CDR3: TGTGCCAGCAGTGGCAGCAATCAGCCCCAGCATTTT.

This clonotype was recorded once. The chain carries TRBV6-2 or TRBV6-3 and TRBJ2-7; D not certain. V was pared by 5 bases and J by 4 bases, with 15 bases between. The CDR3 consists of 14 residues. CDR1 MNHEY and CDR2 SVGEGT come from the germline V gene. CDR3 DNA sequence: TGTGCCAGCAGTAAAATTCCCGAATCTTACGAGCAGTACTTC. Translating it yields CASSKIPESYEQYF.

This clonotype showed up just a few times. The chain employs TRBV30 and TRBJ1-6; D unclear. Germline CDR1 reads GTSNPN; CDR2 reads SVGIG (reference sequence). The V end lost 5 bases, the J end lost 0 bases, and 14 bases lay between the germline ends. The CDR3 contains 16 residues. CDR3 sequence reads: CAWARVDSSYNSPLHF. DNA for the CDR3: TGTGCCTGGGCCCGTGTGGATAGCTCCTATAATTCACCCCTCCACTTT.

V gene TRBV5-5 combines with J gene TRBJ2-1, with 8 bases that match TRBD2. Germline V gene data show CDR1 as SGHKS and CDR2 as YYEKEE (reference sequence). V dropped 4 bases and J dropped 2; count of bases not matched to a gene: 5. The CDR3 sequence is 15 residues long. CDR3 region: CASSRTGGAYNEQFF. The CDR3 coding sequence is TGTGCCAGCAGCCGGACCGGGGGGGCCTACAATGAGCAGTTCTTC.